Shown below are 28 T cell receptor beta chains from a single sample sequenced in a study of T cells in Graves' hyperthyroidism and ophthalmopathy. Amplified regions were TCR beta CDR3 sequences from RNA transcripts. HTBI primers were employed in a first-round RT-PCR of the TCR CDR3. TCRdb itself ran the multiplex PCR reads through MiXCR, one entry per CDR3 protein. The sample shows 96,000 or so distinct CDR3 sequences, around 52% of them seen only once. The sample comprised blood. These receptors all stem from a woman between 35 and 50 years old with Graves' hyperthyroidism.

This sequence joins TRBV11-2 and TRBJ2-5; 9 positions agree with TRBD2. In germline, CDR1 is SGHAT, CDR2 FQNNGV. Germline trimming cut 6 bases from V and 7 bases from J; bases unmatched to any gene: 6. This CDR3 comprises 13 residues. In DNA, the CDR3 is TGTGCCAGCAGAAGACTAGCGGCAAGGACCCAGTACTTC. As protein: CASRRLAARTQYF.

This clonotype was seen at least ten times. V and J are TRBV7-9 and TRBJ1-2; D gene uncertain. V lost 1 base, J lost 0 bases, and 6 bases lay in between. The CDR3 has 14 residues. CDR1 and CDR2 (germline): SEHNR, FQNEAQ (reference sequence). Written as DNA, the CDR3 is TGTGCCAGCAGCTTAGAAACAGCTAACTATGGCTACACCTTC. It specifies CASSLETANYGYTF.

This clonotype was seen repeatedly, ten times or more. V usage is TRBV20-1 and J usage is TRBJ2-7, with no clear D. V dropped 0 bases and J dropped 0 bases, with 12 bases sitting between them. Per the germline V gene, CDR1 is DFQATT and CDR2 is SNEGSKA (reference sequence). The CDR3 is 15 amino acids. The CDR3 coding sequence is TGCAGTGCTAGAGACCTACAATCGGACTCCTACGAGCAGTACTTC. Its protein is CSARDLQSDSYEQYF.

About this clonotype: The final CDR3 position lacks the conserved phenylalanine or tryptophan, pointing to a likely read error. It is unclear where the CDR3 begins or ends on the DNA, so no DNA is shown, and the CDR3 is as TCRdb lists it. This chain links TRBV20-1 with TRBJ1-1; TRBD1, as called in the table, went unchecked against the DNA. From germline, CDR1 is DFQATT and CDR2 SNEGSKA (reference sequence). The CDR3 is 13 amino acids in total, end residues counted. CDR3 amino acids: CSARERVRIGAYL.

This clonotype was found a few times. In nucleotides, the CDR3 is TGTGCCAGCTCACCAGGGACAGGGGAGAGCTATGGCTACACCTTC. This encodes CASSPGTGESYGYTF. This chain links TRBV7-1 with TRBJ1-2; TRBD1 matches at 10 bases. TRBV7-1 is flagged as an ORF with uncertain function. The ends lost 8 bases at V and 4 bases at J; junction bases unmatched: 10. This CDR3 has 15 amino acids.

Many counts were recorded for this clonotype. The CDR3 spells CSAAGDTTDTQYF. In nucleotides, the CDR3 is TGCAGTGCGGCCGGGGACACCACAGATACGCAGTATTTT. The V gene is TRBV20-1, the J gene TRBJ2-3; TRBD1 is a possible D gene (6 bases). The V and J ends lost 6 bases and 2 bases respectively, with 12 bases between them. From germline, CDR1 is DFQATT and CDR2 SNEGSKA (reference sequence). The CDR3 runs to 13 residues.

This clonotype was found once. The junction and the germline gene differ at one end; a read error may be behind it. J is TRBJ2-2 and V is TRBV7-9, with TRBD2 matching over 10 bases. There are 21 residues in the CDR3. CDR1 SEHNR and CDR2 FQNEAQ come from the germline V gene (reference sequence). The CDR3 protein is CASSYPWTSGTLNANIGELFF. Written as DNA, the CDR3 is TGTGCCAGCAGTTATCCTTGGACTAGCGGTACCTTAAATGCGAACATCGGGGAGCTGTTTTTT.

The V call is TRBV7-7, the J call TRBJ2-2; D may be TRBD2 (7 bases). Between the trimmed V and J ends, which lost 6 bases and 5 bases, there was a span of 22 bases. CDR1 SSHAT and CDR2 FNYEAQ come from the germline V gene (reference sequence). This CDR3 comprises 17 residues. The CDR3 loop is CASSLSRGGSGTGELFF. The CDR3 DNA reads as TGTGCCAGCAGTTTATCCAGGGGCGGGAGCGGGACCGGGGAGCTGTTTTTT.

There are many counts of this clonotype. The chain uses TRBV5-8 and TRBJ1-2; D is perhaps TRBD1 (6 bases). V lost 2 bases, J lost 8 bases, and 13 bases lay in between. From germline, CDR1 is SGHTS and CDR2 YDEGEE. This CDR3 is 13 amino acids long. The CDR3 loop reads CASSFGGGLGYTF. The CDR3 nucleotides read TGTGCCAGCAGCTTTGGCGGGGGGCTAGGCTACACCTTC.

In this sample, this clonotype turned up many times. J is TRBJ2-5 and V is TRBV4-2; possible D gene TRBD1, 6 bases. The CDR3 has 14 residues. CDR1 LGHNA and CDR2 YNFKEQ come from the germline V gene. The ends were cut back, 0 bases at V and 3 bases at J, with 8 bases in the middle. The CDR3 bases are TGTGCCAGCAGCCAAGAAGGGGGAGAAGAGACCCAGTACTTC. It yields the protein CASSQEGGEETQYF.

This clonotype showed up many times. Here the CDR3 reads CASSERTREYNSPLHF. The CDR3 region has the DNA TGTGCCAGCAGTGAACGGACAAGAGAGTATAATTCACCCCTCCACTTT. This chain uses TRBV2 with TRBJ1-6; the D gene is possibly TRBD1 (5 bases). V dropped 2 bases and J dropped 4 bases, with 12 bases sitting between them. The CDR3 runs to 16 residues. Germline V lookup: CDR1 SNHLY, CDR2 FYNNEI.

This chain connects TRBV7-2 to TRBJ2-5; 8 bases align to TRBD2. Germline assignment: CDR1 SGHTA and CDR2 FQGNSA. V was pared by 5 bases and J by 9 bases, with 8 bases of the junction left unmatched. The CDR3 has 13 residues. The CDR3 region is CASSTSGGESQYF. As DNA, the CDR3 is TGTGCCAGCAGCACGAGCGGGGGCGAGTCCCAGTACTTC.

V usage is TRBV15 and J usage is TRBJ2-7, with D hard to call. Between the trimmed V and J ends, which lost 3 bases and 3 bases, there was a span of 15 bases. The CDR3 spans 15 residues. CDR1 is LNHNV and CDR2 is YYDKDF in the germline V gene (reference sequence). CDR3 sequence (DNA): TGTGCCACCAGCAGCAATACCCTGGGAATCTACGAGCAGTACTTC. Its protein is CATSSNTLGIYEQYF.

The DNA of the CDR3 is TGTGCCAGCAGCCGCTGGACTAGCGGGAGAGACAGGGGGCTGTATCAGCCCCAGCATTTT. It specifies CASSRWTSGRDRGLYQPQHF. The chain combines TRBV7-2 with TRBJ1-5; 10 bases match TRBD1. Per germline, CDR1 SGHTA and CDR2 FQGNSA. The CDR3 has 20 amino acids. V was clipped by 5 bases and J by 5 bases; unmatched bases: 21.

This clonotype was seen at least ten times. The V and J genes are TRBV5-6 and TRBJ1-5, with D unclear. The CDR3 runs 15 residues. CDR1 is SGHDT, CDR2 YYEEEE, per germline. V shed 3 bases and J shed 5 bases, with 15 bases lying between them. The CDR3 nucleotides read TGTGCCAGCAGCTCTCGTTGGGAGGGCGATCAGCCCCAGCATTTT. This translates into CASSSRWEGDQPQHF.

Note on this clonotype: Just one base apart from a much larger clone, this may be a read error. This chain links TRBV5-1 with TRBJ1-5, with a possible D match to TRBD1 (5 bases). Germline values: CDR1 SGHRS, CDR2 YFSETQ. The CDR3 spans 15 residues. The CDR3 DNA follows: TGCGCCAGCGGCTTGGGGGGGGGTAGCAATCAGCCCCAGCATTTT. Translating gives CASGLGGGSNQPQHF. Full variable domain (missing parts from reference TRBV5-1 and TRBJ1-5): KAGVTQTPRYLIKTRGQQVTLSCSPISGHRSVSWYQQTPGQGLQFLFEYFSETQRNKGNFPGRFSGRQFSNSRSEMNVSTLELGDSALYLCASGLGGGSNQPQHFGDGTRLSIL.

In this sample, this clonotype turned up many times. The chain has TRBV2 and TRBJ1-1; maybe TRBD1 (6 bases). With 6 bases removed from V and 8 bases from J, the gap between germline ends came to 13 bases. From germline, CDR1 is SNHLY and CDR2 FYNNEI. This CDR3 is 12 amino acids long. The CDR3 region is CASRSQGSEAFF. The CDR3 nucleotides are TGTGCCAGCAGGTCACAGGGTTCCGAAGCTTTCTTT.

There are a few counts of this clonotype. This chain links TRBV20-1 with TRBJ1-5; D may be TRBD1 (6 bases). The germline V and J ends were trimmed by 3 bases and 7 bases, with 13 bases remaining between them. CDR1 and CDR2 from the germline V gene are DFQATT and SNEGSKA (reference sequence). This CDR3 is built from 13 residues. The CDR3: CSASRQTGQPQHF. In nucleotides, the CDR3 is TGCAGTGCTAGCCGGCAGACAGGCCAGCCCCAGCATTTT.

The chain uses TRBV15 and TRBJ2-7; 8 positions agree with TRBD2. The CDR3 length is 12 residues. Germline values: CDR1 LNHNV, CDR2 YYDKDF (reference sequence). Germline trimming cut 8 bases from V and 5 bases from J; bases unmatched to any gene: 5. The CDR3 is CATREGIDEQYF. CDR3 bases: TGTGCCACCCGGGAGGGTATCGACGAGCAGTACTTC.

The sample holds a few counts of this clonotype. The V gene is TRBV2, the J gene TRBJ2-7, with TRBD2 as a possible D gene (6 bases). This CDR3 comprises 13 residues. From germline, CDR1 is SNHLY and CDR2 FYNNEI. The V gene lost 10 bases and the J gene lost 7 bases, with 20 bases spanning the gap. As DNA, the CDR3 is TGTGCCACGACCGTAACACCTGCGGGGGAGCAGTACTTC. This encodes CATTVTPAGEQYF.

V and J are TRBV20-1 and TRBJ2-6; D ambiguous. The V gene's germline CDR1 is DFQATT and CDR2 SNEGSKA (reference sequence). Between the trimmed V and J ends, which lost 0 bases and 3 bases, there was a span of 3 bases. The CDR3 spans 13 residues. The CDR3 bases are TGCAGTGCTAGAGATCGTGGGGCCAACGTCCTGACTTTC. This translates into CSARDRGANVLTF.

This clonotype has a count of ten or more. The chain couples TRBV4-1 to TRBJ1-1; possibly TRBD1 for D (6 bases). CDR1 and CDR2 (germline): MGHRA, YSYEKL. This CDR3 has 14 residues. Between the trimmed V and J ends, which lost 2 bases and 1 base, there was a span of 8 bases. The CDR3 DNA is TGCGCCAGCAGCCAACCGGGGGCGAACACTGAAGCTTTCTTT. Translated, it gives CASSQPGANTEAFF.

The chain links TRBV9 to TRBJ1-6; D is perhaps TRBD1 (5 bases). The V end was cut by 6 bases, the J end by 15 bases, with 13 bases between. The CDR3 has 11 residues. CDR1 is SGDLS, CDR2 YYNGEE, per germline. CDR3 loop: CASTRGGGLHF. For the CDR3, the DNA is TGTGCCAGCACCCGGGGGGGGGGCCTCCACTTT.

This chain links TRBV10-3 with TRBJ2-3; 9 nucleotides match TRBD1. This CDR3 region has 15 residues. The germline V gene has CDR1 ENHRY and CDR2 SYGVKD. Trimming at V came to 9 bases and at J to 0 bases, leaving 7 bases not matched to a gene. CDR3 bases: TGTGCCATTCAAACAGGGGGCGGGAGCACAGATACGCAGTATTTT. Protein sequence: CAIQTGGGSTDTQYF.

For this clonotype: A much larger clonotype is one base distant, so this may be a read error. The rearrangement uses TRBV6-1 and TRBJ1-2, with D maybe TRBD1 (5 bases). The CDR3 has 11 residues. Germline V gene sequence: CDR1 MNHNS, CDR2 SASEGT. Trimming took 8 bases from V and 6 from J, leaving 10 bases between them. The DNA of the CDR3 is TGTGCCAGCCGGGACGGGGATGGCTACACCTTC. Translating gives CASRDGDGYTF.

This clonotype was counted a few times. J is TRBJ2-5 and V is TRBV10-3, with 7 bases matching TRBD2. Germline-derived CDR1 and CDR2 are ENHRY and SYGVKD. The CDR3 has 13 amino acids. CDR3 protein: CARRGRGQETQYF. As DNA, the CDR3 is TGTGCTAGACGCGGGAGAGGCCAAGAGACCCAGTACTTC.

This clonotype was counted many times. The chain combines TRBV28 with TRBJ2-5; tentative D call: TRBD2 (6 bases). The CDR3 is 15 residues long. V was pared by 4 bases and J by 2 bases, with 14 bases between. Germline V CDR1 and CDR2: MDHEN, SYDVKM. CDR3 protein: CASSSPLGGQETQYF. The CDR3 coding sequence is TGTGCCAGCAGTTCTCCCCTGGGGGGTCAAGAGACCCAGTACTTC.

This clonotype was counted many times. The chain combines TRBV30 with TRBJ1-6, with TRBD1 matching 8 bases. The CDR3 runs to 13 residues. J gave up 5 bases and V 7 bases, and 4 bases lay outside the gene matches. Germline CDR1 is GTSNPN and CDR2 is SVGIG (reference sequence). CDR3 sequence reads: CASSTGDNSPLHF. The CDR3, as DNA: TGTGCCTCCTCGACAGGGGATAATTCACCCCTCCACTTT.